These T cell receptor beta chains were read from a single sample in a study of T cell responses to AZD1222 COVID-19 vaccine. Sequencing used immunoSEQ multiplex PCR; TCRdb keeps in-frame clones, though not all of them. The profile shows around 250,000 clones, over 85% of them singletons. The sample here was peripheral blood, taken on day 0 of AZD1222 vaccination. These receptors came from an adult in good health. Both conserved end residues are part of each CDR3. Each record gives: CDR3 length, J gene, V gene, clone size, D gene, CDR3 protein. D genes are given only for firm matches. Clone size appears in some rows only: once, few, many, or a class for an expanded clone.

13	TRBJ2-2	TRBV15	.	.	CATSRGRAGELFF
16	TRBJ2-5	TRBV28	.	.	CASSFPGTWGEETQYF
15	TRBJ2-3	TRBV5-4	.	.	CASSLTPSPPDTQYF
15	TRBJ2-7	TRBV5-6	.	TRBD1	CASSLAGQGVYEQYF
15	TRBJ1-5	TRBV28	.	.	CASSSGRAPPQPQHF
15	TRBJ2-7	TRBV14	.	.	CASSQDFSPTYEQYF
15	TRBJ2-3	TRBV15	.	TRBD1	CATGRDRIVTDTQYF
13	TRBJ1-1	TRBV28	.	.	CASSLGENTEAFF
14	TRBJ2-3	TRBV6-5	.	.	CASSYTGTTDTQYF
12	TRBJ1-2	TRBV29-1	many	.	CSVAGFNYGYTF
17	TRBJ2-1	TRBV7-9	.	TRBD2	CASSSPIAGGIYNEQFF
15	TRBJ2-6	TRBV19	.	.	CASRGLSSGANVLTF
15	TRBJ1-2	TRBV13	.	.	CASSLGTASRYGYTF
14	TRBJ2-7	TRBV1	.	.	CTPGGIGTAYEQYF
14	TRBJ2-1	TRBV24-1	.	TRBD1	CATSDRRQGSEQFF
18	TRBJ2-7	TRBV18	.	TRBD2	CASSPGARRLAGPYEQYF
17	TRBJ1-5	TRBV3-1/TRBV3-2	.	TRBD1	CASSQEGGRGRNQPQHF
12	TRBJ1-1	TRBV10-3	.	.	CAISESGEEAFF
13	TRBJ1-5	TRBV28	few	.	CASKIGVGQPQHF
14	TRBJ2-2	TRBV28	.	TRBD1	CASSPGQGTGELFF
14	TRBJ1-2	TRBV2	once	.	CASSEAAGPYGYTF
15	TRBJ1-1	TRBV2	.	TRBD1	CASSEVGGQGTEAFF
16	TRBJ1-5	TRBV2	.	.	CASGPPGSGAGQPQHF
15	TRBJ1-1	TRBV13	.	.	CASSLRPEDWSQAFF
14	TRBJ1-6	TRBV9	.	.	CASSADGLNSPLHF
17	TRBJ2-6	TRBV15	once	.	CATSRATGATGANVLTF
12	TRBJ1-2	TRBV10-2	.	.	CASSTEVYGYTF
14	TRBJ2-1	TRBV5-6	.	.	CASSLLAGYNEQFF
16	TRBJ1-2	TRBV27	.	TRBD1	CASTPSGTGLFYGYTF
15	TRBJ2-1	TRBV11-2	.	TRBD2	CASSLDGGRRNEQFF
15	TRBJ2-3	TRBV15	.	.	CATSTPGGRTDTQYF
15	TRBJ2-2	TRBV21-1	.	.	CASTRRIPNTGELFF
15	TRBJ2-7	TRBV10-3	.	TRBD2	CAISESGGKIYEQYF